The 23 T cell receptor beta chains below come from one sample, sequenced in a study of Ad26.COV2.S vaccination and SARS-CoV-2 variants. Treatment of the sample: around 19 received Ad26.COV2.S at low or high dose, single or two shots; roughly five received placebo; per-sample allocation not given. Each sample was drawn 63 days after the first injection (of vaccine or placebo). The repertoire was sequenced with immunoSEQ multiplex PCR; TCRdb's copy has only in-frame clones and lacks some. The data contain 350,000 to 550,000 clones, approximately 89% of them singletons. The sequencing here drew on peripheral blood, taken in a trial of Ad26.COV2.S vaccine versus placebo. These receptors all stem from a person aged 18 to 59 who received the Ad26.COV2.S COVID-19 vaccine or a placebo.

Details on this clone: Other DNA sequences in the same sample also yield this CDR3. This chain connects TRBV28 to TRBJ1-2; a weak D match, TRBD1 (5 bases). V was clipped by 3 bases and J by 4 bases, with 9 bases between them. The CDR3 spans 13 residues. Germline-derived CDR1 and CDR2 are MDHEN and SYDVKM. CDR3 region: CASSFRGFYGYTF. The CDR3 DNA is TGTGCCAGCAGTTTTCGGGGGTTCTATGGCTACACCTTC.

The rearrangement links TRBV7-6 to TRBJ1-1; no definite D call. Germline CDR1 is SGHVS and CDR2 is FNYEAQ. This CDR3 has 17 residues. V lost 10 bases to trimming and J lost 0 bases, with 24 bases between them. CDR3 amino acids: CATSRGPKMIMNTEAFF. CDR3 DNA: TGTGCCACATCAAGAGGTCCGAAGATGATAATGAACACTGAAGCTTTCTTT.

This clone was counted a few times. The V call is TRBV28, the J call TRBJ1-1; D call uncertain. Germline lookup yields CDR1 MDHEN and CDR2 SYDVKM. The V and J ends lost 7 bases and 11 bases respectively, with 17 bases between them. The length of the CDR3 is 12 residues. CDR3 sequence: CASNSVWGTAFF. Written as DNA, the CDR3 is TGTGCCAGCAACTCCGTTTGGGGTACGGCTTTCTTT.

This chain uses TRBV11-3 with TRBJ2-1; tentative D call: TRBD2 (5 bases). This CDR3 is 13 amino acids long. V lost 5 bases to trimming and J lost 3 bases, with 8 bases between them. Germline lookup yields CDR1 SGHNT and CDR2 YENEEA. CDR3 sequence: CASSAGLYNEQFF. The CDR3 nucleotides are TGTGCCAGCAGCGCCGGACTCTACAATGAGCAGTTCTTC.

Details on this clone: Other nucleotide sequences in the sample specify the same CDR3. V and J are TRBV7-2 and TRBJ1-3; D is ambiguous. Germline CDR1 is SGHTA and CDR2 is FQGNSA. V lost 1 base to trimming and J lost 3 bases, with 4 bases between them. This CDR3 has 13 amino acids. The CDR3: CASSLEGGNTIYF. DNA for the CDR3: TGTGCCAGCAGCTTAGAAGGTGGAAACACCATATATTTT.

J is TRBJ2-3 and V is TRBV7-9; D is perhaps TRBD1 (6 bases). The CDR3 length is 16 residues. V gave up 0 bases and J gave up 2 bases, with 12 bases separating them. Germline V gene data show CDR1 as SEHNR and CDR2 as FQNEAQ (reference sequence). This chain's CDR3 is CASSLAIRGVTDTQYF. The CDR3 DNA follows: TGTGCCAGCAGCTTAGCCATCAGGGGAGTCACAGATACGCAGTATTTT.

This chain links TRBV28 with TRBJ1-1; D is uncertain. The germline V gene encodes CDR1 MDHEN and CDR2 SYDVKM. V was pared by 6 bases and J by 6 bases, with 14 bases between. This CDR3 has 13 residues. The CDR3 DNA reads TGTGCCAGCAGCCCCCCTTGGTACGCTGAAGCTTTCTTT. It yields the protein CASSPPWYAEAFF.

This clone was picked up one time. The V and J genes are TRBV5-6 and TRBJ1-2; 7 nucleotides match TRBD1. CDR3 length: 14 residues. The V segment lost 3 bases and the J segment 0 bases; nucleotides outside the gene matches: 2. Germline-derived CDR1 and CDR2 are SGHDT and YYEEEE. The CDR3 nucleotides are TGTGCCAGCAGCTGGGGGACAGCTAACTATGGCTACACCTTC. It specifies CASSWGTANYGYTF.

The gene calls are TRBV19 and TRBJ1-1; 9 bases are shared with TRBD1. V shed 7 bases, J shed 1 base, and the junction held 16 bases outside the gene matches. The CDR3 runs 18 residues. Germline V lookup: CDR1 LNHDA, CDR2 SQIVND (reference sequence). CDR3 nucleotides: TGTGCCAGTACCCCAGGTTTGGGACAGGGCTTATCGAACACTGAAGCTTTCTTT. Translating it yields CASTPGLGQGLSNTEAFF.

The chain employs TRBV6-2 or TRBV6-3 and TRBJ1-1; TRBD1 matches at 8 bases. Looked up from germline, CDR1 is MNHEY and CDR2 is SVGEGT. With V trimmed by 2 bases and J by 4 bases, 15 bases remained unmatched. The CDR3 sequence is 18 residues long. The CDR3: CASSYPGQGLPSGTEAFF. CDR3 nucleotides: TGTGCCAGCAGTTACCCCGGACAGGGCCTACCCTCGGGCACTGAAGCTTTCTTT.

Comment on this clone: Germline and junction disagree at one end, which may indicate a read error. This chain joins TRBV2 and TRBJ2-5, with TRBD2 matching 11 bases. From germline, CDR1 is SNHLY and CDR2 FYNNEI. CDR3 length: 14 amino acids. This CDR3 reads CARSGTSGQETQYF. CDR3 in DNA: TGTGCCAGGAGTGGGACTAGCGGCCAAGAGACCCAGTACTTC. Together with reference TRBV2 and TRBJ2-5, the CDR3 gives the full variable domain: EPEVTQTPSHQVTQMGQEVILRCVPISNHLYFYWYRQILGQKVEFLVSFYNNEISEKSEIFDDQFSVERPDGSNFTLKIRSTKLEDSAMYFCARSGTSGQETQYFGPGTRLLVL.

This rearrangement joins TRBV9 to TRBJ2-3; 8 bases match TRBD2. CDR3 length: 16 residues. The V gene's germline CDR1 is SGDLS and CDR2 YYNGEE. With V trimmed by 4 bases and J by 0 bases, 7 bases remained unmatched. The CDR3 loop reads CASSRRAGVSTDTQYF. In DNA form, the CDR3 reads TGTGCCAGCAGCAGGAGAGCGGGGGTTAGCACAGATACGCAGTATTTT.

The chain couples TRBV12-3 or TRBV12-4 to TRBJ2-7, with D hard to call. CDR3 length equals 13 residues. V was shortened by 3 bases and J by 3 bases, with 9 bases between the two germline ends. The CDR3 loop is CASSLDLLYEQYF. The CDR3 DNA sequence: TGTGCCAGCAGTTTGGACCTTCTCTACGAGCAGTACTTC.

The chain combines TRBV19 with TRBJ1-3; no definite D call. From germline, CDR1 is LNHDA and CDR2 SQIVND (reference sequence). The CDR3 loop spans 13 amino acids. V lost 5 bases and J lost 2, with 7 bases in between. DNA for the CDR3: TGTGCCAGTAGTGCGGACCCTGGAAACACCATATATTTT. This translates into CASSADPGNTIYF.

This chain uses TRBV5-4 with TRBJ2-1; 8 bases map to TRBD2. V gave up 0 bases and J gave up 7 bases; unmatched junction bases: 9. The germline V gene encodes CDR1 SGHNT and CDR2 YYREEE (reference sequence). This CDR3 has 16 residues. CDR3 protein: CASSLVPGGGWNEQFF. The CDR3 DNA is TGTGCCAGCAGCTTGGTGCCGGGGGGGGGCTGGAATGAGCAGTTCTTC. Variable domain in full (rest from reference TRBV5-4 and TRBJ2-1): ETGVTQSPTHLIKTRGQQVTLRCSSQSGHNTVSWYQQALGQGPQFIFQYYREEENGRGNFPPRFSGLQFPNYSSELNVNALELDDSALYLCASSLVPGGGWNEQFFGPGTRLTVL.

The chain has TRBV18 and TRBJ2-7, with 9 bases fitting TRBD1. Germline CDR1 and CDR2: KGHSH and LQKENI. V dropped 1 base and J dropped 2; count of bases not matched to a gene: 6. This CDR3 has 16 amino acids. The CDR3 DNA follows: TGTGCCAGCTCACCACTCGGGACAGGGCAACCCTACGAGCAGTACTTC. It yields the protein CASSPLGTGQPYEQYF.

This clone has more than one count but fewer than ten. The DNA for the CDR3 is TGCGCCAGCAGCCAAGATGGGAGCTCCCATACGCAGTATTTT. This codes for CASSQDGSSHTQYF. The rearrangement joins TRBV4-1 to TRBJ2-3; possible D gene TRBD2, 5 bases. With 0 bases removed from V and 7 bases from J, the gap between germline ends came to 11 bases. The CDR3 contains 14 residues. Germline V gene lookup returns CDR1 MGHRA and CDR2 YSYEKL.

The V gene is TRBV3-1 (or the pseudogene TRBV3-2), the J gene TRBJ2-3, with 10 bases identical to TRBD2. The CDR3 is 15 amino acids. V trimming: 2 bases; J trimming: 6 bases; junction bases outside the gene matches: 5. Germline loops: CDR1 LGHDT, CDR2 YNNKEL (reference sequence). CDR3 in amino acids: CASSQTSSGGDTQYF. The DNA for the CDR3 is TGTGCCAGCAGCCAAACGTCTAGCGGGGGTGATACGCAGTATTTT.

Remarks on this clone: It is likely a read error, because the conserved phenylalanine at the end of the CDR3 is missing. The DNA is left out, because the CDR3 cannot be placed on it with certainty; the CDR3 is given as TCRdb lists it. The V gene is TRBV7-9, the J gene TRBJ1-1; whether TRBD1, the table's D call, matches the DNA was not checked. Germline values: CDR1 SEHNR, CDR2 FQNEAQ (reference sequence). The CDR3 is 13 amino acids in total, end residues counted. The chain's CDR3 is CASSSIYPPQQEL.

The CDR3 protein is CASSQDLGGSYNEQFF. CDR3 sequence (DNA): TGTGCCAGCAGCCAAGATCTAGGGGGCTCCTACAATGAGCAGTTCTTC. The chain couples TRBV3-1 (or the pseudogene TRBV3-2) to TRBJ2-1; possibly TRBD1 for D (6 bases). Trimming removed 0 bases at V and 0 bases at J, with 9 bases between. CDR1 and CDR2 from the germline V gene are LGHDT and YNNKEL (reference sequence). This CDR3 contains 16 residues.

V is TRBV14 and J is TRBJ2-1, with 9 bases fitting TRBD2. CDR3 size: 17 residues. The J segment lost 4 bases and the V segment lost 0 bases, leaving 7 bases of the junction unmatched. Germline lookup yields CDR1 SGHDN and CDR2 FVKESK. The CDR3 spells CASSQEGVAGAYNEQFF. In nucleotides, the CDR3 is TGTGCCAGCAGCCAAGAGGGGGTAGCGGGGGCGTACAATGAGCAGTTCTTC. Complete variable domain (other parts from reference TRBV14 and TRBJ2-1): EAGVTQFPSHSVIEKGQTVTLRCDPISGHDNLYWYRRVMGKEIKFLLHFVKESKQDESGMPNNRFLAERTGGTYSTLKVQPAELEDSGVYFCASSQEGVAGAYNEQFFGPGTRLTVL.

The chain carries TRBV9 and TRBJ1-2; TRBD1 matches at 9 bases. Germline V gene sequence: CDR1 SGDLS, CDR2 YYNGEE. The CDR3 totals 15 residues. Unmatched junction bases numbered 7, after V lost 3 bases and J lost 4 bases. In DNA form, the CDR3 reads TGTGCCAGCAGCGCCAACCCGGGACAGGGCTATGGCTACACCTTC. Its protein is CASSANPGQGYGYTF.

This clone was observed a few times. CDR3: CASSSVGRNQPQHF. In DNA form, the CDR3 reads TGTGCCAGCAGTTCAGTGGGACGCAATCAGCCCCAGCATTTT. The gene calls are TRBV28 and TRBJ1-5; perhaps TRBD1 as D (5 bases). The CDR3 spans 14 residues. V gave up 4 bases and J gave up 2 bases, with 9 bases separating them. The germline CDR1 and CDR2 sequences are MDHEN and SYDVKM.